This TCR beta chain was profiled in a study of blood T cell repertoires in COVID-19. About the research overall: Acute and convalescent COVID-19 samples came from the United States, Italy and Spain.

After removal of 4 bases from V and 1 base from J, the junction contained 6 bases not matched to a gene. The CDR3 consists of 15 residues. Germline assignment: CDR1 SGDLS and CDR2 YYNGEE. Generated by immunoSEQ multiplex PCR, the TCRdb table keeps only in-frame clones and is missing some. Counted here are approximately 200,000 clones, around 95% occurring once; the ten biggest clones make up about 0.76%. This clone was seen once. Sample: peripheral blood. The chain is built from TRBV9 and TRBJ2-5; 8 nucleotides match TRBD1. The clonotype originates from a man under 40 with COVID-19, enrolled during active disease. The CDR3 spells CASSRQGPGQETQYF. The DNA of the CDR3 is TGTGCCAGCAGCCGACAGGGGCCGGGCCAAGAGACCCAGTACTTC.